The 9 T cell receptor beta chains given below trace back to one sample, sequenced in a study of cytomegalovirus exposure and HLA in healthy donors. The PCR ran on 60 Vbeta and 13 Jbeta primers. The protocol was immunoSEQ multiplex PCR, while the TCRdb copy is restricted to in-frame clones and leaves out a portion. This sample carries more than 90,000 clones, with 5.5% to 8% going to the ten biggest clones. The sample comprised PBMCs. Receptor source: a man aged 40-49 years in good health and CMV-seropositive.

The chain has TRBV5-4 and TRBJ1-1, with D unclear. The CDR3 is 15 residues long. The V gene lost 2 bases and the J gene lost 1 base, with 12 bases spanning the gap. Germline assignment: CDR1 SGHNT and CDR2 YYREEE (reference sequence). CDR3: CASSFPGFGNTEAFF. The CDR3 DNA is TGTGCCAGCAGCTTCCCAGGTTTCGGGAACACTGAAGCTTTCTTT. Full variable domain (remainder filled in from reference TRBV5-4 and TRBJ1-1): ETGVTQSPTHLIKTRGQQVTLRCSSQSGHNTVSWYQQALGQGPQFIFQYYREEENGRGNFPPRFSGLQFPNYSSELNVNALELDDSALYLCASSFPGFGNTEAFFGQGTRLTVV.

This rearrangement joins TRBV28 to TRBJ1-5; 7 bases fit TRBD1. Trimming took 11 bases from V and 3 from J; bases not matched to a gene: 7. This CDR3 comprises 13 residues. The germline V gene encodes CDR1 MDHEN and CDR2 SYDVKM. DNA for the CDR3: TGTGCCGGACGACAGGGTTACAATCAGCCCCAGCATTTT. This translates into CAGRQGYNQPQHF.

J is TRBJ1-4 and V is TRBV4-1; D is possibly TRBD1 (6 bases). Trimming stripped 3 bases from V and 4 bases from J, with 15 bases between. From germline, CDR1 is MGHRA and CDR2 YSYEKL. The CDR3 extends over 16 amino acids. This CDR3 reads CASSHRGGDSNEKLFF. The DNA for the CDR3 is TGCGCCAGCAGCCACCGAGGGGGAGACAGTAATGAAAAACTGTTTTTT.

CDR3 sequence reads: CASSAGFNQPQHF. The DNA of the CDR3 is TGTGCCAGCAGCGCAGGGTTCAATCAGCCCCAGCATTTT. The chain combines TRBV9 with TRBJ1-5; D might be TRBD1 (5 bases). The CDR3 is made up of 13 amino acids. Per germline, CDR1 SGDLS and CDR2 YYNGEE. Trimming took 3 bases from V and 3 from J, leaving 7 bases between them. The complete variable domain, with remaining parts taken from reference TRBV9 and TRBJ1-5, reads DSGVTQTPKHLITATGQRVTLRCSPRSGDLSVYWYQQSLDQGLQFLIQYYNGEERAKGNILERFSAQQFPDLHSELNLSSLELGDSALYFCASSAGFNQPQHFGDGTRLSIL.

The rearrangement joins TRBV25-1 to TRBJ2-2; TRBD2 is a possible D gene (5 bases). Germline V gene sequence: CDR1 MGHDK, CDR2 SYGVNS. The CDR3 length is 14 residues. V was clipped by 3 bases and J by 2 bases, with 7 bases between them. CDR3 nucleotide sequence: TGTGCCAGCAGTGATCTAGCCAACACCGGGGAGCTGTTTTTT. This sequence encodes CASSDLANTGELFF. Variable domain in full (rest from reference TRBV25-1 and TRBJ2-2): EADIYQTPRYLVIGTGKKITLECSQTMGHDKMYWYQQDPGMELHLIHYSYGVNSTEKGDLSSESTVSRIRTEHFPLTLESARPSHTSQYLCASSDLANTGELFFGEGSRLTVL.

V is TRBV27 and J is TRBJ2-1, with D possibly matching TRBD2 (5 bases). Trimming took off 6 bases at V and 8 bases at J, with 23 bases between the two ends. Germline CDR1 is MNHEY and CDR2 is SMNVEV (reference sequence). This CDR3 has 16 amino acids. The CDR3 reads CASRVVGNPTSHEQFF. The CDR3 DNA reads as TGTGCCAGCAGGGTAGTCGGGAACCCGACCAGCCATGAGCAGTTCTTC.

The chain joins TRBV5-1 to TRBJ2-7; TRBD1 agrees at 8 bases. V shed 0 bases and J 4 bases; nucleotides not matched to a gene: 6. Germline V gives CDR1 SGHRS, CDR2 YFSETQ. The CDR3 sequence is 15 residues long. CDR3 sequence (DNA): TGCGCCAGCAGCTTGGCCTGGCAGGGGGCTTACGAGCAGTACTTC. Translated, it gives CASSLAWQGAYEQYF. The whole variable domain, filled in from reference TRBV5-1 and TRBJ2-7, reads KAGVTQTPRYLIKTRGQQVTLSCSPISGHRSVSWYQQTPGQGLQFLFEYFSETQRNKGNFPGRFSGRQFSNSRSEMNVSTLELGDSALYLCASSLAWQGAYEQYFGPGTRLTVT.

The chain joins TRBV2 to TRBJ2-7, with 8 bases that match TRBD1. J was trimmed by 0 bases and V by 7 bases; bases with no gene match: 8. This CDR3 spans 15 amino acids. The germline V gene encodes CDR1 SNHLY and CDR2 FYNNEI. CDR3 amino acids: CASTGGGVSSYEQYF. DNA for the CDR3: TGTGCCAGCACAGGGGGCGGGGTAAGCTCCTACGAGCAGTACTTC.

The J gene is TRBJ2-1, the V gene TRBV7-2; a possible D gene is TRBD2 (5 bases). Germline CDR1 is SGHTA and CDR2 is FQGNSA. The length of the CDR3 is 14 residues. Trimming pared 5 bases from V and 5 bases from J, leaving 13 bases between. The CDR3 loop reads CASSARAGDNEQFF. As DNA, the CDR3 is TGTGCCAGCAGCGCTCGGGCCGGGGACAATGAGCAGTTCTTC.